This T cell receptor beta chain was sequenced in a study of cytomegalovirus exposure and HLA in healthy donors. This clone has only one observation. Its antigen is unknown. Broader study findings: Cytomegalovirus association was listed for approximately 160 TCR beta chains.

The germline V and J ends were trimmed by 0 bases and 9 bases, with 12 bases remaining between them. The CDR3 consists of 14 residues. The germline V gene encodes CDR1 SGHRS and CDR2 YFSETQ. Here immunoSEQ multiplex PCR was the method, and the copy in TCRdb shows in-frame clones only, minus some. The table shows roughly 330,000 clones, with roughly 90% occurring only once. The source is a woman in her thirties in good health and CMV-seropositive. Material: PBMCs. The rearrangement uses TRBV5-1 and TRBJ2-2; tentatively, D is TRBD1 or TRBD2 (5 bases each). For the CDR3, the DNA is TGCGCCAGCAGCTTGGGAACGAGGGGCCGGGAGCTGTTTTTT. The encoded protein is CASSLGTRGRELFF.